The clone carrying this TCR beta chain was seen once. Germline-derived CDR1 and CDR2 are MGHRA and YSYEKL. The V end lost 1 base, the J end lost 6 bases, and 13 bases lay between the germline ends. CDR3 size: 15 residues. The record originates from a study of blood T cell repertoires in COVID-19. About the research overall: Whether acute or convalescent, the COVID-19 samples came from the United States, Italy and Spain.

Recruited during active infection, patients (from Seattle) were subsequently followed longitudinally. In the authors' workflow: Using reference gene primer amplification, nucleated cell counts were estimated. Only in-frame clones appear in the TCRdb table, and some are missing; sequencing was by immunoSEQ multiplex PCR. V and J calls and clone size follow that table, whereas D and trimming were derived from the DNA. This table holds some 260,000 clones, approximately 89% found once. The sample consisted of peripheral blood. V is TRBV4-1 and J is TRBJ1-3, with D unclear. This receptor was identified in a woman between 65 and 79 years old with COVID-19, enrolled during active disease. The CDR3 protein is CASSQGLSVVNTIYF. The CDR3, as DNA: TGCGCCAGCAGCCAAGGACTTTCAGTGGTAAACACCATATATTTT.